This T cell receptor beta chain was obtained from a study of neurological immune-mediated disorders. General observations from the study: CDR3 amino acid sequences of expanded clones were not shared across subjects, a result suggesting private repertoires in all groups.

The cDNA was synthesized by means of template-switch 5'RACE, which was carried out with 10-nucleotide random UMIs. TCRdb processed the 5' RACE reads anew with MiXCR; each CDR3 protein has one entry. This table holds about 59,000 distinct CDR3 sequences, about 3.7% found once. V was shortened by 6 bases and J by 5 bases, with 10 bases between the two germline ends. Per germline, CDR1 SQVTM and CDR2 ANQGSEA. The CDR3 is 11 residues long. This clonotype was counted at least ten times. Antigen: not known. The source is a woman in her 50s with multiple sclerosis. The rearrangement uses TRBV29-1 and TRBJ2-5; perhaps D is TRBD1 or TRBD2 (5 bases each). The specimen sequenced was PBMCs. The chain's CDR3 is CSVGVRETQYF. The CDR3 region has the DNA TGCAGCGTGGGGGTGAGGGAGACCCAGTACTTC.